The subject of this entry is one T cell receptor beta chain. This clone was seen only once. The antigen this receptor binds is unknown. The input lacks base qualities; no much larger clone sits a single base away. CDR1 and CDR2, looked up from the germline V gene (reference sequence), are LNHNV and YYDKDF. Reading from cysteine to phenylalanine, the CDR3 counts 15 amino acids. Just the 45-base CDR3 DNA is kept, in frame starting at base 1. Unmatched junction bases come to 3, with V trimmed by 0 bases and J by 4 bases. The immunoSEQ Assay, a bias-controlled multiplex PCR, was used to amplify TCRbeta CDR3 regions from genomic DNA. As for how the authors treated the data: The number of nucleated cells in each sample was estimated from the amplification of reference gene primers within the assay. Sequence reads were collapsed and filtered to measure the absolute abundance of every unique TCRbeta CDR3 rearrangement. For each sample, productive Simpson clonality was calculated by taking the square root of Simpson's diversity index across productive rearrangements. The table comes from immuneACCESS by way of TCRdb, which keeps in-frame sequences with V and J called. Part of the clones is missing from these tables; in studies checked, under half for an unresolved V gene and the rest for unknown reasons. The V and J calls and clone size were taken over from that table, and D and trimming were inferred from the DNA. The sample data list a few hundred thousand clones, and roughly 86% of these were observed just once. Around 2.9% of the sample is in the top ten clones.

This entry belongs to a study of blood T cell repertoires in COVID-19 (dated by TCRdb to about 2020). Study-level background: Collaborator samples came from the United States, Italy and Spain and covered acute and convalescent phases of COVID-19. The prospective study material was composed of cDNA or gDNA derived from T cells, B-cell-depleted T cells, or PBMCs. The dataset comprised deeply sampled blood TCRbeta repertoires from subjects exposed to, actively infected with, or recovered from COVID-19. Where available, HLA class I and class II types were taken from metadata supplied by the sample provider and were not determined by assay-based typing. Sample metadata almost always included a de-identified subject ID, COVID-19 status, age in years and sex. The repertoires were released in a freely available public database intended as a resource for research on the immune response to SARS-CoV-2. The samples were drawn from the first 160 participants of the ongoing ImmuneRACE study and from some 1,300 subjects provided by 6 global collaborators. On the study overall, not on this receptor specifically: The quantity of clinical and demographic metadata differed by source and by participant and was supplied without curation.

The collaborating institutions used their own protocols to collect whole blood in K2EDTA tubes. For TCRbeta analysis, collaborators shipped samples as frozen whole blood, isolated PBMCs, or DNA extracted from either of those sample types. The chain uses TRBV15 and TRBJ2-1, with TRBD2 identical over 7 junction bases. Sequenced material: peripheral blood. This receptor was identified in a human donor in a cohort sampled during active COVID-19. The CDR3 loop reads CATSRDWGGYNEQFF. The sequenced DNA: TGTGCCACCAGCAGAGATTGGGGGGGATACAATGAGCAGTTCTTC.